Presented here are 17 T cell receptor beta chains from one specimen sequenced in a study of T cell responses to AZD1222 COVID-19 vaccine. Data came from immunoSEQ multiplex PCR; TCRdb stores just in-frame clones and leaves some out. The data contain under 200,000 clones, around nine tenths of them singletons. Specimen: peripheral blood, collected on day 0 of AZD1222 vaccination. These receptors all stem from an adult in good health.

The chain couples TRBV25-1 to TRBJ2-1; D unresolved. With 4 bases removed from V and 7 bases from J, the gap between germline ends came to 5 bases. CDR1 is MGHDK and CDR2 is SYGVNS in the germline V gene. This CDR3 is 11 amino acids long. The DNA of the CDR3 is TGTGCCAGCAGTGCTGGGAATGAGCAGTTCTTC. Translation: CASSAGNEQFF.

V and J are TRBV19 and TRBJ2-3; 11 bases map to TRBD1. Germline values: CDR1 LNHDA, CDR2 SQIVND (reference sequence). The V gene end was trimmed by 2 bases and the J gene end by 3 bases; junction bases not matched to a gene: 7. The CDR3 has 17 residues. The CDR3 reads CASSIFPGQGATDTQYF. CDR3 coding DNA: TGTGCCAGTAGTATATTCCCTGGACAGGGGGCTACAGATACGCAGTATTTT.

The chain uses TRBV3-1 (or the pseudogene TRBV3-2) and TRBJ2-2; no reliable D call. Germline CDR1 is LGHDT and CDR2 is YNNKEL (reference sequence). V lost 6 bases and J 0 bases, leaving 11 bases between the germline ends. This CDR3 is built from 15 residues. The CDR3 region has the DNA TGTGCCAGCAGACCCGGGCCGCCGAACACCGGGGAGCTGTTTTTT. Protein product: CASRPGPPNTGELFF.

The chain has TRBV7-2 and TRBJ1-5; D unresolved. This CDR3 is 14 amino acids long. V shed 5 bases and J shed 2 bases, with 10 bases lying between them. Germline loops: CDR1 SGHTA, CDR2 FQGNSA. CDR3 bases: TGTGCCAGCAGCCCTACTGGGGGCAATCAGCCCCAGCATTTT. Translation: CASSPTGGNQPQHF.

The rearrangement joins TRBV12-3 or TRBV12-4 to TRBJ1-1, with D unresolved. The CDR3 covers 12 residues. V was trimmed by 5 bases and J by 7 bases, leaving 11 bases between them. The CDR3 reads CASSARPFEAFF. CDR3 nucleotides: TGTGCCAGCAGTGCCAGACCCTTTGAAGCTTTCTTT.

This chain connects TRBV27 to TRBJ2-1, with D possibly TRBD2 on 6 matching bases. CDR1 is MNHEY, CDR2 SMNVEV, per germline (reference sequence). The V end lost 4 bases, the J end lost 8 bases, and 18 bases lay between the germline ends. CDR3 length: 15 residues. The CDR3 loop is CASSSSGTPTHEQFF. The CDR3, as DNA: TGTGCCAGCAGTTCCTCAGGGACTCCAACCCATGAGCAGTTCTTC.

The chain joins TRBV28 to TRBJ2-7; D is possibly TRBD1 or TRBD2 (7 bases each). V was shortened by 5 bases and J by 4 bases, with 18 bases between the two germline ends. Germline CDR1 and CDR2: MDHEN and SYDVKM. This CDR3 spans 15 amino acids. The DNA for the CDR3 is TGTGCCAGCAGTCAGACAGGGTGGGGGGGTTACGAGCAGTACTTC. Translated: CASSQTGWGGYEQYF.

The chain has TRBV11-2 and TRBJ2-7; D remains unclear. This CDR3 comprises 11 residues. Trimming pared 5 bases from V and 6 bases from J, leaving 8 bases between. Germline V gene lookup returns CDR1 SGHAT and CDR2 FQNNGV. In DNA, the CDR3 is TGTGCCAGCAGCCTACTTTCCGAGCAGTACTTC. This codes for CASSLLSEQYF.

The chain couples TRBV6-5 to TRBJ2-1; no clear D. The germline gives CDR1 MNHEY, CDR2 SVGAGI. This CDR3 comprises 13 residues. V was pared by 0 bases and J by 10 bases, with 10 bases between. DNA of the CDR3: TGTGCCAGCAGTTACTCCTGGCAACGCGAGCAGTTCTTC. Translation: CASSYSWQREQFF.

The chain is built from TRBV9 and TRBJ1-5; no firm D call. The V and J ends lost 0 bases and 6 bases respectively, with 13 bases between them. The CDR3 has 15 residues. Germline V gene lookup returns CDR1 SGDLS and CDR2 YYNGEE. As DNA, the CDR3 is TGTGCCAGCAGCGTAGCGGCCACTGAGGGTCAGCCCCAGCATTTT. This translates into CASSVAATEGQPQHF.

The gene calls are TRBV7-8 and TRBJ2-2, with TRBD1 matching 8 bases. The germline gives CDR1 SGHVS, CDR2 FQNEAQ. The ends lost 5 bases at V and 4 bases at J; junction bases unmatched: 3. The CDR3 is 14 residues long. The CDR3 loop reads CASSGDRGTGELFF. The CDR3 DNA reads TGTGCCAGCAGCGGCGACAGGGGCACCGGGGAGCTGTTTTTT. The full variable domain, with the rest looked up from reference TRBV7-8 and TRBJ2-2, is GAGVSQSPRYKVAKRGQDVALRCDPISGHVSLFWYQQALGQGPEFLTYFQNEAQLDKSGLPSDRFFAERPEGSVSTLKIQRTQQEDSAVYLCASSGDRGTGELFFGEGSRLTVL.

CDR3 amino acids: CASTLQGDYSIKNIQYF. CDR3 DNA: TGTGCCAGCACCCTTCAGGGTGATTATTCTATCAAAAACATTCAGTACTTC. The chain couples TRBV28 to TRBJ2-4; D might be TRBD1 (5 bases). The CDR3 covers 17 residues. The V and J ends lost 7 bases and 3 bases respectively, with 22 bases between them. Germline V gives CDR1 MDHEN, CDR2 SYDVKM. Using reference TRBV28 and TRBJ2-4 for the parts outside the CDR3, the full variable domain is DVKVTQSSRYLVKRTGEKVFLECVQDMDHENMFWYRQDPGLGLRLIYFSYDVKMKEKGDIPEGYSVSREKKERFSLILESASTNQTSMYLCASTLQGDYSIKNIQYFGAGTRLSVL.

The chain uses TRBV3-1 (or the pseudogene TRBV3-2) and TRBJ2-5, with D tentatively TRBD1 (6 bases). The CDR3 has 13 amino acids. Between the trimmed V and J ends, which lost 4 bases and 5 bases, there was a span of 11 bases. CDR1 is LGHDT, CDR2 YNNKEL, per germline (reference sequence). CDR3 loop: CASSPGTTETQYF. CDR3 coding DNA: TGTGCCAGCAGCCCCGGGACAACGGAGACCCAGTACTTC.

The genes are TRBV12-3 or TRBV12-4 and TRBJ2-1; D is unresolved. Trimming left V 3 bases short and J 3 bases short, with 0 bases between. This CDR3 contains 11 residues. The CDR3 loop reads CASSFYNEQFF. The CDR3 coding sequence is TGTGCCAGCAGTTTCTACAATGAGCAGTTCTTC.

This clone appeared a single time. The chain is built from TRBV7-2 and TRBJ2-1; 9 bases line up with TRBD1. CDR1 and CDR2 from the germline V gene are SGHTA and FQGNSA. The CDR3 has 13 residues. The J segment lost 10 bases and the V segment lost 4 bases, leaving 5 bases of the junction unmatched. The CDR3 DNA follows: TGTGCCAGCAGCTCTAGGGGACAGGGAGAGCAGTTCTTC. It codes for CASSSRGQGEQFF.

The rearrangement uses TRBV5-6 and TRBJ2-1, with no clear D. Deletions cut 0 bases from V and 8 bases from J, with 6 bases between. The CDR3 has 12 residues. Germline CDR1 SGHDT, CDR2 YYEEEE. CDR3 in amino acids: CASSLGGDEQFF. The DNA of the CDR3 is TGTGCCAGCAGCTTGGGCGGCGATGAGCAGTTCTTC.

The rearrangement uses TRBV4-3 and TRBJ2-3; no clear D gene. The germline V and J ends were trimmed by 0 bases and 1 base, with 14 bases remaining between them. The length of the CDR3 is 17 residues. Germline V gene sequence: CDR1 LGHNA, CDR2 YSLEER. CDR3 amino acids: CASSQDRVALGTDTQYF. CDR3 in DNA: TGCGCCAGCAGCCAAGATCGGGTAGCTTTGGGCACAGATACGCAGTATTTT.